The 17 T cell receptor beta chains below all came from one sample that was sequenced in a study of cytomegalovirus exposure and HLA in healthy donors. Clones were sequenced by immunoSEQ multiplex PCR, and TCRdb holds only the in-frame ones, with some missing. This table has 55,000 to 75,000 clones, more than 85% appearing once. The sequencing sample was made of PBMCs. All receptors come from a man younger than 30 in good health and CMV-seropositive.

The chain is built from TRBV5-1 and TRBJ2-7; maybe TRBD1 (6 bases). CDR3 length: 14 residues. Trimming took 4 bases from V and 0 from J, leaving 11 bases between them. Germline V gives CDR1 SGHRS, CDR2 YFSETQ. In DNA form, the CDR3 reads TGCGCCAGCAGCGACAACAGGGTCTCCTACGAGCAGTACTTC. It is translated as CASSDNRVSYEQYF.

The CDR3 nucleotides are TGTGCCAGCAGTCCCCGGTCCCGCTACAATGAGCAGTTCTTC. This gives the protein CASSPRSRYNEQFF. This chain uses TRBV28 with TRBJ2-1, with unresolved D. Per germline, CDR1 MDHEN and CDR2 SYDVKM. The CDR3 runs 14 residues. With 5 bases removed from V and 3 bases from J, the gap between germline ends came to 11 bases.

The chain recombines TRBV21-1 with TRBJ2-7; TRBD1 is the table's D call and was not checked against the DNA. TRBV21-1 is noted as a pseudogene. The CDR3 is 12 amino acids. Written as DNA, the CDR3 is TGTGCCAGCAGCACCAGGGGTTACGAGCAGTACTTC. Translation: CASSTRGYEQYF.

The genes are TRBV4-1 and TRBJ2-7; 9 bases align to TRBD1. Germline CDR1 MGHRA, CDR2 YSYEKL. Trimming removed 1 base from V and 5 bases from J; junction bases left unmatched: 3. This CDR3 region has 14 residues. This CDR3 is CASSQVRTGDEQYF. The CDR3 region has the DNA TGCGCCAGCAGCCAAGTCAGGACAGGGGACGAGCAGTACTTC.

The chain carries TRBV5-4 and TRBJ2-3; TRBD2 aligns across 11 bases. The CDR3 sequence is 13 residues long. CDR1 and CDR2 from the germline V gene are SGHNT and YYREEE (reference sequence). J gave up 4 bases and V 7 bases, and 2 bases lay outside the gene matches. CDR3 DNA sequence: TGTGCCAGCCGTAGCGGGGGGGCAGATACGCAGTATTTT. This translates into CASRSGGADTQYF.

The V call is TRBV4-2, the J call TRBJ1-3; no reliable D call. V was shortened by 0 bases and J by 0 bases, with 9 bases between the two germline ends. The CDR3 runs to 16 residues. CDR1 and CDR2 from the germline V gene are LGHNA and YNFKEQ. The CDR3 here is CASSQDRGRSGNTIYF. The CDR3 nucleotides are TGTGCCAGCAGCCAAGATCGAGGCCGCTCTGGAAACACCATATATTTT.

CDR3 DNA sequence: TGTGCCAGCAGTTCCACGATACCGGGACAGGGGAGCAATCAGCCCCAGCATTTT. Amino acid sequence: CASSSTIPGQGSNQPQHF. The chain combines TRBV27 with TRBJ1-5, with 10 nucleotides matching TRBD1. In germline, CDR1 is MNHEY, CDR2 SMNVEV (reference sequence). The CDR3 totals 18 residues. The V and J ends lost 4 bases and 1 base, in that order; junction bases with no gene match: 10.

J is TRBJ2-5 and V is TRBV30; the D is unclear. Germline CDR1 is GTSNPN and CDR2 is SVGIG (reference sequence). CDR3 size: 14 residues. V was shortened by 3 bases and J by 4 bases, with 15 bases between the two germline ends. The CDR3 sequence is CAWSLPPGRETQYF. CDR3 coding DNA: TGTGCCTGGAGCCTCCCCCCAGGTAGAGAGACCCAGTACTTC.

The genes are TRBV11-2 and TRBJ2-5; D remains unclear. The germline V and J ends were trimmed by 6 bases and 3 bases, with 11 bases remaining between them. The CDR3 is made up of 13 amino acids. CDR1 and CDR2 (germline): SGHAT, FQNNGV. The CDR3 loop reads CASRTTNEETQYF. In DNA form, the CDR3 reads TGTGCCAGCAGAACAACCAATGAAGAGACCCAGTACTTC.

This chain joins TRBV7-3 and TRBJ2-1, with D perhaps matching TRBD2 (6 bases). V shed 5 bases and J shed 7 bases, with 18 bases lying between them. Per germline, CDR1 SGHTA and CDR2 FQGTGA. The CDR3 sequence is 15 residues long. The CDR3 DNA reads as TGTGCCAGCAGCCCCGAGCGGGTTGTCGCTAATGAGCAGTTCTTC. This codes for CASSPERVVANEQFF. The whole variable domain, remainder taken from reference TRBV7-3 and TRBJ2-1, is GAGVSQTPSNKVTEKGKYVELRCDPISGHTALYWYRQSLGQGPEFLIYFQGTGAADDSGLPNDRFFAVRPEGSVSTLKIQRTERGDSAVYLCASSPERVVANEQFFGPGTRLTVL.

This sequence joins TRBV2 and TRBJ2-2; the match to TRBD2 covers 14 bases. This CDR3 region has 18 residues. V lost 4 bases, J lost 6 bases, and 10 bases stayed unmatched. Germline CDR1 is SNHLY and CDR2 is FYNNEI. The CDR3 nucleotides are TGTGCCAGCAGTGCTCGCCCCTCGGGACTAGCGGGAGCCGGGGAGCTGTTTTTT. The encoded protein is CASSARPSGLAGAGELFF. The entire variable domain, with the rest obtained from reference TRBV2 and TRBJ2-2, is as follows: EPEVTQTPSHQVTQMGQEVILRCVPISNHLYFYWYRQILGQKVEFLVSFYNNEISEKSEIFDDQFSVERPDGSNFTLKIRSTKLEDSAMYFCASSARPSGLAGAGELFFGEGSRLTVL.

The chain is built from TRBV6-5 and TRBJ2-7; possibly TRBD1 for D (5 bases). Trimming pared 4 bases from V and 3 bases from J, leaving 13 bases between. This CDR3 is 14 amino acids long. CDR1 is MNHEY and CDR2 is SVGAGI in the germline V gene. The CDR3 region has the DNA TGTGCCAGCAGTTCTCGCGAAACAGGCTACGAGCAGTACTTC. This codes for CASSSRETGYEQYF.

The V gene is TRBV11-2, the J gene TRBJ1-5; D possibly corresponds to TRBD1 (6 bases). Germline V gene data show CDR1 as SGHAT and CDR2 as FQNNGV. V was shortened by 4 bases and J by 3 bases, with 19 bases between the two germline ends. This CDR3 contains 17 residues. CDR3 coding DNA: TGTGCCAGCAGCTCCCAACCAATAGGACAGTCCAATCAGCCCCAGCATTTT. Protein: CASSSQPIGQSNQPQHF.

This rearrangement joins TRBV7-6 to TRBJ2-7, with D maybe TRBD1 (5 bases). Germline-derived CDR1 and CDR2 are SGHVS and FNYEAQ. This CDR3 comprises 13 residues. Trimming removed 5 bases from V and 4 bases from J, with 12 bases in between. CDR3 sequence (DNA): TGTGCCAGCAGCGAACAGGTTATGTACGAGCAGTACTTC. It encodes CASSEQVMYEQYF.

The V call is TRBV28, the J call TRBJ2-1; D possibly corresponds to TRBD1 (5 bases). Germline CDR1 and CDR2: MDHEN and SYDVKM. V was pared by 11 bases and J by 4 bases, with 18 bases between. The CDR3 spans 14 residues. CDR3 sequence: CASSQAELYNEQFF. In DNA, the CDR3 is TGTGCCTCCTCACAGGCCGAGTTATACAATGAGCAGTTCTTC.

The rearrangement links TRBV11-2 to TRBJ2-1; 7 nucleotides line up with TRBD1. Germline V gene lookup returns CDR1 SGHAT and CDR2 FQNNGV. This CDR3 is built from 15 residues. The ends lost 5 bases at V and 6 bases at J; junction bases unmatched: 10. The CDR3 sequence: CASSQVGGSGNEQFF. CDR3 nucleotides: TGTGCCAGCAGCCAGGTAGGGGGCTCTGGCAATGAGCAGTTCTTC.

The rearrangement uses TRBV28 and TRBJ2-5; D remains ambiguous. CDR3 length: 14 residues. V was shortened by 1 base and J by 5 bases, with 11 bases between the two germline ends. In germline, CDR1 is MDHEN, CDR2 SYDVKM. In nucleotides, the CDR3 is TGTGCCAGCAGTTTATCCGCGGTCCAGGAGACCCAGTACTTC. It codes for CASSLSAVQETQYF.